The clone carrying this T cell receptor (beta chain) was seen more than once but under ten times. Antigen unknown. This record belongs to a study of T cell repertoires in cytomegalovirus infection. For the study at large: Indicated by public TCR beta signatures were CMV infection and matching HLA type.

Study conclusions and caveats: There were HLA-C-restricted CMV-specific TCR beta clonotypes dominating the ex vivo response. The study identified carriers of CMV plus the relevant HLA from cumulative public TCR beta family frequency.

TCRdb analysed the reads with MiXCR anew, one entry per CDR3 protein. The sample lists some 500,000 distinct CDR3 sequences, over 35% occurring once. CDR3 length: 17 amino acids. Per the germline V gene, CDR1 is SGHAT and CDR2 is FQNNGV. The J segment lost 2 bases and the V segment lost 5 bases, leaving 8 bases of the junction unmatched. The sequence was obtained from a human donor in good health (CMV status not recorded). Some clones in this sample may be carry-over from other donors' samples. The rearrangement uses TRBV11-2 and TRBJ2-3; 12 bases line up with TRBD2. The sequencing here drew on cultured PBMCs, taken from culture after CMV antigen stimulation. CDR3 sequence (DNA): TGTGCCAGCAGCCCCTATCGGACTAGCGGGAACACAGATACGCAGTATTTT. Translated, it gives CASSPYRTSGNTDTQYF.